A single sample gave rise to the 13 T cell receptor beta chains below, sequenced in a study of blood T cell repertoires in COVID-19. Clones were sequenced by immunoSEQ multiplex PCR, and TCRdb holds only the in-frame ones, with some missing. The data contain 190,000 or so clones, 85% of them singletons. Sequenced: PBMCs or T cells enriched from blood (not recorded which). All receptors derive from a man in his forties who had recovered from COVID-19.

The chain employs TRBV2 and TRBJ2-3; 7 bases are a match to TRBD1. Germline loops: CDR1 SNHLY, CDR2 FYNNEI. The length of the CDR3 is 16 residues. The J segment lost 5 bases and the V segment lost 6 bases, leaving 14 bases of the junction unmatched. The CDR3 loop reads CASSLKGQLLVDTQYF. In DNA form, the CDR3 reads TGTGCCAGCAGCCTGAAGGGACAGCTCTTAGTAGATACGCAGTATTTT.

This clone has more than one count but fewer than ten. The rearrangement joins TRBV6-5 to TRBJ1-5, with a weak D call TRBD1 (5 bases). Germline V gives CDR1 MNHEY, CDR2 SVGAGI. V lost 6 bases and J 0 bases, leaving 12 bases between the germline ends. The CDR3 length is 15 residues. CDR3: CASSRGGYSNQPQHF. The CDR3 DNA reads as TGTGCCAGCAGCCGCGGGGGGTATAGCAATCAGCCCCAGCATTTT.

This clone was counted a single time. The chain is built from TRBV5-6 and TRBJ2-7, with TRBD2 matching over 7 bases. CDR3 length equals 15 residues. Germline assignment: CDR1 SGHDT and CDR2 YYEEEE. With V trimmed by 3 bases and J by 1 base, 7 bases remained unmatched. CDR3: CASSWSGGGSYEQYF. In DNA form, the CDR3 reads TGTGCCAGCAGCTGGTCGGGAGGAGGGTCCTACGAGCAGTACTTC.

The rearrangement links TRBV27 to TRBJ2-7; 9 bases map to TRBD2. Germline CDR1 MNHEY, CDR2 SMNVEV (reference sequence). The CDR3 totals 15 residues. Germline trimming cut 0 bases from V and 2 bases from J; bases unmatched to any gene: 2. CDR3 in DNA: TGTGCCAGCAGTTTATCAGCTAGCGGGACCTACGAGCAGTACTTC. Amino acids: CASSLSASGTYEQYF.

The chain recombines TRBV12-3 or TRBV12-4 with TRBJ1-2; 7 bases fit TRBD1. Trimming cost V 5 bases and J 6 bases; bases outside gene matches: 6. The CDR3 totals 13 residues. CDR3 residues: CASSVTGRNGYTF. In nucleotides, the CDR3 is TGTGCCAGCAGTGTGACAGGGAGGAATGGCTACACCTTC.

This chain joins TRBV4-3 and TRBJ2-3; possibly TRBD2 for D (5 bases). V was cut by 0 bases and J by 0 bases, with 16 bases left in between. In germline, CDR1 is LGHNA, CDR2 YSLEER. There are 18 residues in the CDR3. CDR3 residues: CASSQEEESGFSTDTQYF. CDR3 nucleotide sequence: TGCGCCAGCAGCCAAGAGGAAGAAAGCGGATTTAGCACAGATACGCAGTATTTT.

The chain carries TRBV3-1 (or the pseudogene TRBV3-2) and TRBJ1-1; a possible D gene is TRBD1 (6 bases). Germline V gene data show CDR1 as LGHDT and CDR2 as YNNKEL (reference sequence). Trimming removed 6 bases from V and 6 bases from J, with 14 bases in between. The CDR3 contains 13 residues. CDR3 bases: TGTGCCAGCAGAGCACAGGGATCCCCTGAAGCTTTCTTT. Translation gives CASRAQGSPEAFF.

The rearrangement joins TRBV16 to TRBJ2-5, with TRBD1 identical over 7 bases. Germline V gene sequence: CDR1 KGHSY, CDR2 FQNENV. CDR3 length: 13 amino acids. J lost 4 bases, V lost 2 bases, and 1 base had no gene match. The CDR3 region is CASSQRQGETQYF. CDR3 coding DNA: TGTGCCAGCAGCCAACGACAGGGAGAGACCCAGTACTTC.

The chain combines TRBV4-1 with TRBJ2-7; D is possibly TRBD2 (6 bases). Germline V gene lookup returns CDR1 MGHRA and CDR2 YSYEKL. CDR3 length equals 15 residues. The V end was cut by 0 bases, the J end by 5 bases, with 14 bases between. In DNA, the CDR3 is TGCGCCAGCAGCCAAGATTCTACGGGAGTCGACGAGCAGTACTTC. Translating gives CASSQDSTGVDEQYF.

V is TRBV18 and J is TRBJ1-1; the D gene is possibly TRBD1 (6 bases). The CDR3 runs to 16 residues. Germline CDR1 reads KGHSH; CDR2 reads LQKENI. Trimming stripped 2 bases from V and 0 bases from J, with 13 bases between. CDR3 in DNA: TGTGCCAGCTCACCAAAAAATACAGGGATGAACACTGAAGCTTTCTTT. Translated: CASSPKNTGMNTEAFF.

This clone showed up just a few times. At one boundary the junction diverges from the germline segment, which might be a read error. This chain joins TRBV2 and TRBJ2-1; 15 bases are shared with TRBD2. The CDR3 has 15 residues. The germline V gene encodes CDR1 SNHLY and CDR2 FYNNEI. Written as DNA, the CDR3 is TGTGCCAGCAGGGAAGGACTAGCGGGAGGGTCTGAGCAGTTCTTC. Its protein is CASREGLAGGSEQFF.

This chain joins TRBV4-2 and TRBJ2-3; TRBD2 agrees at 7 bases. CDR1 and CDR2 (germline): LGHNA, YNFKEQ. V shed 0 bases and J 4 bases; nucleotides not matched to a gene: 4. This CDR3 has 15 amino acids. The CDR3, as DNA: TGTGCCAGCAGCCAAGAACAGGCGGGGGCAGATACGCAGTATTTT. Protein product: CASSQEQAGADTQYF.

This sequence joins TRBV10-1 and TRBJ1-6; TRBD1 might be the D (6 bases). CDR3 length equals 14 residues. Germline-derived CDR1 and CDR2 are WNHNN and SYGVQD (reference sequence). The V end was cut by 2 bases, the J end by 6 bases, with 8 bases between. The CDR3 DNA sequence: TGCGCCAGCAGTGAGGGGGGCCGTAATTCACCCCTCCACTTT. Translating it yields CASSEGGRNSPLHF.